These 32 T cell receptor beta chains originate from one sample sequenced in a study of T cell clonality in common variable immunodeficiency. This table comes from immunoSEQ multiplex PCR, and its TCRdb copy is limited to in-frame clones, with some not included. The data show over 35,000 clones, none appearing only once, with approximately 0.68% held by the ten largest. Sequencing was performed on peripheral blood mononuclear cells. These receptors originate from a person between 18 and 75 years old in good health.

This clone was found many times. Read coverage stops 3 residues before the CDR3 terminus; the germline J gene supplies the remainder. This sequence joins TRBV12-3 or TRBV12-4 and TRBJ2-3; D may be TRBD1 (7 bases). The V gene lost 0 bases and the J gene lost 1 base, with 11 bases spanning the gap. This CDR3 comprises 16 residues. Partial CDR3 DNA: TGTGCCAGCAGTTTAGCCGCCAGGGGGGGCACAGATACG. Translating it yields CASSLAARGGTDT. The whole CDR3 is CASSLAARGGTDTQYF.

This clone occurred many times. The read is 3 residues too short to cover the CDR3 end, so that end is filled in from the germline J gene. This sequence joins TRBV7-8 and TRBJ2-3, with TRBD2 matching 10 bases. The germline CDR1 and CDR2 sequences are SGHVS and FQNEAQ. CDR3 length: 18 residues. V gave up 7 bases and J gave up 7 bases; unmatched junction bases: 20. This CDR3 is CASTPQASGSQRGNTQYF. The sequenced CDR3 bases are TGTGCCAGCACCCCTCAGGCTAGCGGGAGTCAAAGGGGCAATACG.

This clone was seen ten or more times. The CDR3 goes on 3 residues after the read ends, and that part is filled in from the germline J gene. The chain carries TRBV15 and TRBJ2-1; 9 bases align to TRBD1. With 5 bases clipped from V and 4 bases from J, the junction kept 9 bases outside the gene matches. This CDR3 contains 16 residues. Germline-derived CDR1 and CDR2 are LNHNV and YYDKDF (reference sequence). The CDR3 DNA, read in part, is TGTGCCACCAGCGGAACCGGGACAGGGATATACAATGAG. Its protein product is CATSGTGTGIYNE. Given in full, the CDR3 is CATSGTGTGIYNEQFF.

In its sample, this clone was seen many times. The sequence runs out 3 residues before the end of the CDR3; the remainder is reconstructed from the germline J gene. The chain joins TRBV12-3 or TRBV12-4 to TRBJ1-2; TRBD1 matches 9 bases. CDR3 length: 14 residues. The CDR3 here is CASSFGTGKVGYTF. The DNA read from the CDR3 is TGTGCCAGCAGTTTTGGGACAGGGAAGGTAGGC.

The table lists this clone with many counts. The observed sequence ends 3 residues before the CDR3 terminus, with the missing tail filled in from the germline J gene. V and J are TRBV27 and TRBJ2-2; 7 bases fit TRBD1. Germline V CDR1 and CDR2: MNHEY, SMNVEV (reference sequence). V shed 6 bases and J 5 bases; nucleotides not matched to a gene: 3. The CDR3 contains 13 residues. The CDR3 here is CASSYRGTGELFF. Partial CDR3 DNA: TGTGCCAGCAGCTACAGGGGAACCGGGGAG.

This clone was found many times. The read falls 3 residues short of the CDR3 end, and the missing part is taken from the germline J gene. The chain couples TRBV4-1 to TRBJ1-4; D call uncertain. Germline CDR1 MGHRA, CDR2 YSYEKL. CDR3 length equals 16 residues. V shed 1 base and J shed 1 base, with 10 bases lying between them. CDR3 sequence reads: CASSQGRARTNEKLFF. The covered CDR3 bases are TGCGCCAGCAGCCAAGGGCGGGCAAGAACTAATGAAAAA.

A word on this clone: The read falls 3 residues short of the CDR3 end, and the missing part is taken from the germline J gene. The genes are TRBV19 and TRBJ1-2; TRBD1 agrees at 11 bases. The V segment lost 4 bases and the J segment 7 bases; nucleotides outside the gene matches: 8. The CDR3 length is 15 residues. CDR1 LNHDA and CDR2 SQIVND come from the germline V gene (reference sequence). The CDR3 spells CASSTPGTGGFGYTF. Incomplete CDR3 DNA: TGTGCCAGTAGTACCCCCGGGACAGGGGGTTTTGGC.

On this clone itself: The observed sequence ends 3 residues before the CDR3 terminus, with the missing tail filled in from the germline J gene. The chain uses TRBV19 and TRBJ2-7, with D perhaps TRBD2 (7 bases). Germline V CDR1 and CDR2: LNHDA, SQIVND (reference sequence). V was cut by 3 bases and J by 5 bases, with 17 bases left in between. This CDR3 has 15 amino acids. The covered CDR3 bases are TGTGCCAGTAGTATTGGGAGGGGGGGGTCAAACGAG. This gives the protein CASSIGRGGSNE. The entire CDR3 reads CASSIGRGGSNEQYF. Full variable domain (rest looked up from reference TRBV19 and TRBJ2-7): DGGITQSPKYLFRKEGQNVTLSCEQNLNHDAMYWYRQDPGQGLRLIYYSQIVNDFQKGDIAEGYSVSREKKESFPLTVTSAQKNPTAFYLCASSIGRGGSNEQYFGPGTRLTVT.

This clone was found many times. The read ends 3 residues shy of where the CDR3 ends; the end is completed using the germline J gene. The J gene is TRBJ2-4, the V gene TRBV11-1, with 7 bases lining up with TRBD1. The CDR3 sequence is 13 residues long. V shed 1 base, J shed 8 bases, and the junction held 2 bases outside the gene matches. CDR1 and CDR2 (germline): SGHAT, FQDESV (reference sequence). Here the CDR3 reads CASSLDRGDIQYF. The part of the CDR3 DNA that was read is TGTGCCAGCAGCTTAGACAGGGGTGACATT.

This clone was recorded many times. The sequenced fragment ends 3 residues before the CDR3 boundary, so the rest is inferred from the germline J gene. The genes are TRBV2 and TRBJ2-2; 7 bases align to TRBD1. The CDR3 loop spans 15 amino acids. Germline V gene data show CDR1 as SNHLY and CDR2 as FYNNEI. With 10 bases clipped from V and 3 bases from J, the junction kept 11 bases outside the gene matches. Incomplete CDR3 DNA: TGTGCCACACCAAGGACAGGTTCTTACACCGGGGAG. As protein: CATPRTGSYTGE. The entire CDR3 reads CATPRTGSYTGELFF.

This clone was picked up many times. The read finishes 3 residues shy of the CDR3 end, and the germline J gene is used to complete it. The chain carries TRBV18 and TRBJ2-5; D remains unclear. Trimming pared 2 bases from V and 0 bases from J, leaving 4 bases between. CDR3 length equals 13 residues. Germline V CDR1 and CDR2: KGHSH, LQKENI. CDR3 DNA, as far as it was read: TGTGCCAGCTCACCATTAGACCAAGAGACC. It specifies CASSPLDQET. The entire CDR3 protein is CASSPLDQETQYF.

In this sample, this clone turned up many times. The read stops 3 residues short of the end of the CDR3; the missing end is completed from the germline J gene. V and J are TRBV20-1 and TRBJ1-3, with D perhaps TRBD1 (6 bases). The CDR3 is 14 residues long. Per the germline V gene, CDR1 is DFQATT and CDR2 is SNEGSKA (reference sequence). Trimming took off 0 bases at V and 3 bases at J, with 9 bases between the two ends. CDR3 loop: CSARDGGDGNTIYF. The sequenced part of the CDR3 DNA is TGCAGTGCTAGAGATGGGGGCGATGGAAACACC.

In this sample, this clone turned up many times. The sequence runs out 3 residues before the end of the CDR3; the remainder is reconstructed from the germline J gene. The chain combines TRBV7-8 with TRBJ2-7; TRBD1 aligns across 8 bases. This CDR3 region has 15 residues. The trim removed 4 bases at V and 1 base at J, leaving 6 bases unmatched. CDR1 SGHVS and CDR2 FQNEAQ come from the germline V gene. CDR3 DNA, as far as it was read: TGTGCCAGCAGCTCTCCGGGACAGGAGTCCTACGAG. The encoded protein is CASSSPGQESYE. The complete CDR3 reads CASSSPGQESYEQYF.

This clone was recorded at least ten times. CDR3 in amino acids: CASSPDIYGYEQYF. CDR3 DNA, as far as it was read: TGTGCCAGCAGCCCCGACATCTATGGCTACGAG. V gene TRBV11-2 combines with J gene TRBJ2-7; D gene unclear. The read ends 3 residues before the CDR3 terminus; that terminus is restored from the germline J gene. Germline CDR1 and CDR2: SGHAT and FQNNGV. V dropped 5 bases and J dropped 3 bases, with 14 bases sitting between them. The CDR3 has 14 amino acids.

This clone was seen many times. This chain's CDR3 is CASSIDRGAYEQYF. The part of the CDR3 DNA that was read is TGTGCCAGTAGTATTGACAGGGGGGCCTACGAG. The chain has TRBV19 and TRBJ2-7, with 9 positions matching TRBD1. The CDR3 end lies 3 residues beyond the end of the read and is filled in from the germline J gene. From germline, CDR1 is LNHDA and CDR2 SQIVND (reference sequence). J lost 2 bases, V lost 3 bases, and 2 bases had no gene match. This CDR3 region has 14 residues. Full variable domain (missing parts from reference TRBV19 and TRBJ2-7): DGGITQSPKYLFRKEGQNVTLSCEQNLNHDAMYWYRQDPGQGLRLIYYSQIVNDFQKGDIAEGYSVSREKKESFPLTVTSAQKNPTAFYLCASSIDRGAYEQYFGPGTRLTVT.

Many counts were recorded for this clone. The CDR3 is cut off 3 residues early in the read; its end comes from the germline J gene. This sequence joins TRBV28 and TRBJ2-1; the D gene is possibly TRBD2 (6 bases). CDR1 MDHEN and CDR2 SYDVKM come from the germline V gene. Trimming shortened V by 3 bases and J by 4 bases, and 16 bases separated the two germline ends. This CDR3 has 16 amino acids. The covered CDR3 bases are TGTGCCAGCAGTTTTGTGGTCTCTAGCGCGTACAATGAG. Its protein is CASSFVVSSAYNE. The whole CDR3 sequence is CASSFVVSSAYNEQFF.

This clone appeared many times. The CDR3 is cut off 3 residues early in the read; its end comes from the germline J gene. The chain joins TRBV5-4 to TRBJ2-1; D might be TRBD1 (6 bases). The germline gives CDR1 SGHNT, CDR2 YYREEE (reference sequence). The CDR3 is 13 amino acids. V lost 5 bases and J 6 bases, leaving 12 bases between the germline ends. The CDR3 DNA, read in part, is TGTGCCAGCAGTTCGGGACAATCCAATGAG. The encoded protein is CASSSGQSNE. The entire CDR3 protein is CASSSGQSNEQFF.

This clone has a count of ten or more. The CDR3 end lies 3 residues beyond the end of the read and is filled in from the germline J gene. The chain links TRBV2 to TRBJ1-6; possible D gene TRBD1, 6 bases. This CDR3 is built from 14 residues. Germline V gives CDR1 SNHLY, CDR2 FYNNEI. Trimming removed 2 bases from V and 7 bases from J, with 9 bases in between. The CDR3 here is CASSERRGNSPLHF. The CDR3 bases that were read are TGTGCCAGCAGTGAACGGAGGGGGAATTCACCC.

This clone occurred many times. The read comes to an end 3 residues before the CDR3 does, leaving the germline J gene to fill in the end. V and J are TRBV7-3 and TRBJ1-1; 7 bases match TRBD1. Trimming took 1 base from V and 0 from J; bases not matched to a gene: 5. CDR3 length: 16 amino acids. Looked up from germline, CDR1 is SGHTA and CDR2 is FQGTGA. The sequenced part of the CDR3 DNA is TGTGCCAGCAGCTTAATGGCAGGGGGGTTGAACACTGAA. As protein: CASSLMAGGLNTE. The CDR3 reads in full as CASSLMAGGLNTEAFF.

In this sample, this clone turned up many times. The read terminates 3 residues ahead of where the CDR3 ends, so the germline J gene completes it. V gene TRBV6-1 combines with J gene TRBJ2-1; D uncertain. CDR1 and CDR2 (germline): MNHNS, SASEGT. The V and J ends lost 3 bases and 4 bases respectively, with 10 bases between them. The CDR3 is 14 residues long. The CDR3 loop reads CASSDSDNYNEQFF. The part of the CDR3 DNA that was read is TGTGCCAGCAGTGACAGCGATAATTACAATGAG.

Many counts were recorded for this clone. The read falls 3 residues short of the CDR3 end, and the missing part is taken from the germline J gene. The chain uses TRBV5-4 and TRBJ1-2, with 7 bases identical to TRBD1. The CDR3 is made up of 13 amino acids. Germline V gene data show CDR1 as SGHNT and CDR2 as YYREEE (reference sequence). Unmatched junction bases numbered 3, after V lost 5 bases and J lost 2 bases. CDR3 residues: CASRQQGNYGYTF. The sequenced part of the CDR3 DNA is TGTGCCAGCAGGCAACAGGGGAACTATGGC.

This clone was recorded at least ten times. The read terminates 3 residues ahead of where the CDR3 ends, so the germline J gene completes it. The V gene is TRBV20-1, the J gene TRBJ2-1, with 7 nucleotides matching TRBD2. CDR1 DFQATT and CDR2 SNEGSKA come from the germline V gene (reference sequence). The CDR3 extends over 14 amino acids. V trimming: 6 bases; J trimming: 5 bases; junction bases outside the gene matches: 10. Partial CDR3 DNA: TGCAGTGCCCCTCCTGGCGGGACTAACAATGAG. Residues: CSAPPGGTNNE. The full CDR3 is CSAPPGGTNNEQFF.

This clone was picked up many times. Germline and junction disagree at one end, which may indicate a read error. The read halts 3 residues ahead of the CDR3 end, with the missing end drawn from the germline J gene. The gene calls are TRBV7-9 and TRBJ2-1; no definite D call. The CDR3 covers 15 residues. CDR1 is SEHNR and CDR2 is FQNEAQ in the germline V gene (reference sequence). The CDR3: CASSLELDSDNEQFF. CDR3 bases read: TGTGCCAGCAGCTTAGAACTCGACTCCGACAATGAG.

This clone was seen at least ten times. From the germline J gene comes the end of the CDR3, since the read stops 3 residues before it. The sample has other DNA sequences that encode this CDR3 too. V gene TRBV4-1 combines with J gene TRBJ2-5; 8 bases line up with TRBD1. This CDR3 spans 15 amino acids. Germline V gene data show CDR1 as MGHRA and CDR2 as YSYEKL. With V trimmed by 1 base and J by 5 bases, 6 bases remained unmatched. CDR3 sequence reads: CASSQVPGGLETQYF. CDR3 bases read: TGCGCCAGCAGCCAAGTTCCAGGGGGCTTGGAGACC.

This clone was seen at least ten times. The read ends 3 residues early relative to the CDR3; the germline J gene fills the gap. V usage is TRBV12-3 or TRBV12-4 and J usage is TRBJ1-4; D is undetermined. The V end lost 3 bases, the J end lost 5 bases, and 10 bases lay between the germline ends. The CDR3 is 14 residues long. The CDR3 DNA, read in part, is TGTGCCAGCAGTTTTGGCGGGAGCAATGAAAAA. It yields the protein CASSFGGSNEK. The entire CDR3 reads CASSFGGSNEKLFF.

This clone was detected ten times or more. The read ends 3 residues early relative to the CDR3; the germline J gene fills the gap. The rearrangement links TRBV10-3 to TRBJ2-1; no clear D. The CDR3 sequence is 13 residues long. Looked up from germline, CDR1 is ENHRY and CDR2 is SYGVKD. Trimming left V 4 bases short and J 7 bases short, with 11 bases between. The part of the CDR3 DNA that was read is TGTGCCATCAGTGTCTTATCGAGGAATGAG. Its translation is CAISVLSRNE. The whole CDR3 protein is CAISVLSRNEQFF.

This clone occurred many times. The read gets to within 3 residues of the CDR3 end, and the germline J gene fills in the rest. The chain joins TRBV5-1 to TRBJ2-1; 9 nucleotides agree with TRBD1. The CDR3 consists of 17 residues. V was pared by 3 bases and J by 2 bases, with 9 bases of the junction left unmatched. The germline gives CDR1 SGHRS, CDR2 YFSETQ. CDR3 DNA (partial): TGCGCCAGCAGCTCACCGGGACAGGGCAACCCCTACAATGAG. This encodes CASSSPGQGNPYNE. The full-length CDR3 reads as CASSSPGQGNPYNEQFF.

The sample holds many counts of this clone. The read finishes 3 residues shy of the CDR3 end, and the germline J gene is used to complete it. The V and J genes are TRBV9 and TRBJ1-5; 9 nucleotides line up with TRBD1. Looked up from germline, CDR1 is SGDLS and CDR2 is YYNGEE. V trimming: 4 bases; J trimming: 7 bases; junction bases outside the gene matches: 6. This CDR3 is 14 amino acids long. The CDR3 sequence: CASSPQGASQPQHF. Partial CDR3 DNA: TGTGCCAGCAGCCCACAGGGGGCTAGCCAGCCC.

This clone was seen many times. Read sequence stops 3 residues before the CDR3 end, and the germline J gene provides the missing end. V usage is TRBV20-1 and J usage is TRBJ1-1; D unresolved. This CDR3 comprises 13 residues. V was shortened by 4 bases and J by 1 base, with 10 bases between the two germline ends. Germline CDR1 DFQATT, CDR2 SNEGSKA (reference sequence). The chain's CDR3 is CSAKGPSNTEAFF. CDR3 bases read: TGCAGTGCTAAGGGCCCCTCGAACACTGAA.

This clone was observed at least ten times. The read gets to within 3 residues of the CDR3 end, and the germline J gene fills in the rest. V and J are TRBV19 and TRBJ2-1; D is ambiguous. Trimming removed 3 bases from V and 0 bases from J, with 3 bases in between. The CDR3 is 13 amino acids. Germline CDR1 reads LNHDA; CDR2 reads SQIVND (reference sequence). CDR3 DNA, as far as it was read: TGTGCCAGTAGTATTAGCTCCTACAATGAG. This sequence encodes CASSISSYNE. The entire CDR3 protein reads CASSISSYNEQFF.

This clone was detected many times. The read is 3 residues too short to cover the CDR3 end, so that end is filled in from the germline J gene. The J gene is TRBJ1-2, the V gene TRBV10-1; D ambiguous. Trimming took 2 bases from V and 2 from J, leaving 6 bases between them. This CDR3 has 13 residues. Germline-derived CDR1 and CDR2 are WNHNN and SYGVQD (reference sequence). The CDR3 sequence: CASSETENYGYTF. The covered CDR3 bases are TGCGCCAGCAGTGAGACAGAAAACTATGGC.

There are many counts of this clone. Sequence at one end of the junction differs from germline and may be a read error. The sequenced CDR3 bases are TGCAGTGCTAGACACCCCACAGGGGTGAACATTGAA. Residues: CSARHPTGVNIE. In full, the CDR3 is CSARHPTGVNIEAFF. The rearrangement links TRBV20-1 to TRBJ1-1; the match to TRBD1 covers 7 bases. The read ends 3 residues early relative to the CDR3; the germline J gene fills the gap. The CDR3 is 15 residues long. The V gene's germline CDR1 is DFQATT and CDR2 SNEGSKA (reference sequence).